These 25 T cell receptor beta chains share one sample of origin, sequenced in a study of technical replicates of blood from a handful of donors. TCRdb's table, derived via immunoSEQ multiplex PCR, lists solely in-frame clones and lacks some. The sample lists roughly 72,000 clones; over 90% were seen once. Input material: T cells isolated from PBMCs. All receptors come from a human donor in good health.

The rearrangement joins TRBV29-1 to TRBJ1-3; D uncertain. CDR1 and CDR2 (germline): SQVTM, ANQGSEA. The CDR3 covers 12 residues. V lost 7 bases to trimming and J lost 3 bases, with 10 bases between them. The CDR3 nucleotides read TGCAGCGCGCGGAGGAGTGGAAACACCATATATTTT. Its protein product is CSARRSGNTIYF.

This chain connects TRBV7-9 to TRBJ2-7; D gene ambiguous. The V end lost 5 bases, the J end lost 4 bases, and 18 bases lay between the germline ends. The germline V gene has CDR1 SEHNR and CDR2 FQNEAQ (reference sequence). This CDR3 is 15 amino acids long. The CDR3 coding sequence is TGTGCCAGCAGCGATCCTAGTAGACGTGATTACGAGCAGTACTTC. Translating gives CASSDPSRRDYEQYF.

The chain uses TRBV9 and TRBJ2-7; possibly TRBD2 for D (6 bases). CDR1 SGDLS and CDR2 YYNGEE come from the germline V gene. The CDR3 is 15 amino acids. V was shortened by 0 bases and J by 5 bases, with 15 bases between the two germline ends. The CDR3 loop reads CASSVAGDQRDEQYF. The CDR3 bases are TGTGCCAGCAGCGTAGCGGGGGACCAACGGGACGAGCAGTACTTC.

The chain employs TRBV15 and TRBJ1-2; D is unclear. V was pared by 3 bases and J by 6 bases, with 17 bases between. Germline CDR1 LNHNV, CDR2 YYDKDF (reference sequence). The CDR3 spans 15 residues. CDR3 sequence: CATSSGWVTTHGYTF. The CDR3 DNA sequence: TGTGCCACCAGCAGTGGTTGGGTCACTACCCATGGCTACACCTTC.

The CDR3: CASGLAGGPPNEQFF. The CDR3 nucleotides are TGCGCCAGCGGATTAGCGGGAGGGCCTCCCAATGAGCAGTTCTTC. The rearrangement joins TRBV10-1 to TRBJ2-1; 11 positions agree with TRBD2. The CDR3 is 15 residues long. J was trimmed by 6 bases and V by 8 bases; bases with no gene match: 9. Per the germline V gene, CDR1 is WNHNN and CDR2 is SYGVQD (reference sequence).

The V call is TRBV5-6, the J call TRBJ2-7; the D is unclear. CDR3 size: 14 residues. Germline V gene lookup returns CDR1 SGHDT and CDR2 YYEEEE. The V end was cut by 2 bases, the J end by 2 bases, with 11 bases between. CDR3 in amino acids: CASSFGGRTYEQYF. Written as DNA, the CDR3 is TGTGCCAGCAGCTTCGGCGGTCGCACCTACGAGCAGTACTTC.

The CDR3 DNA sequence: TGTGCCAGCAGTTGGGACAGGGAGTCGGATACGCAGTATTTT. Protein product: CASSWDRESDTQYF. The chain recombines TRBV27 with TRBJ2-3, with 9 positions matching TRBD1. The CDR3 covers 14 residues. V was pared by 4 bases and J by 6 bases, with 5 bases of the junction left unmatched. In germline, CDR1 is MNHEY, CDR2 SMNVEV (reference sequence).

The CDR3 loop reads CASSENREVPYEQYF. CDR3 DNA: TGCGCCAGCAGTGAGAATCGGGAGGTTCCCTACGAGCAGTACTTC. The chain combines TRBV10-1 with TRBJ2-7; 7 bases are a match to TRBD2. V lost 2 bases to trimming and J lost 2 bases; unmatched junction nucleotides: 6. The germline V gene has CDR1 WNHNN and CDR2 SYGVQD (reference sequence). This CDR3 spans 15 amino acids.

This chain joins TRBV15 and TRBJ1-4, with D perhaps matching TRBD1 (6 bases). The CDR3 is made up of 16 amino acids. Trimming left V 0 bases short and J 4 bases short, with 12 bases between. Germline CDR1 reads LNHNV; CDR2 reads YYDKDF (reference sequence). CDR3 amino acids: CATSRDLDRINEKLFF. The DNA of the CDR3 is TGTGCCACCAGCAGAGATCTAGACAGGATTAATGAAAAACTGTTTTTT.

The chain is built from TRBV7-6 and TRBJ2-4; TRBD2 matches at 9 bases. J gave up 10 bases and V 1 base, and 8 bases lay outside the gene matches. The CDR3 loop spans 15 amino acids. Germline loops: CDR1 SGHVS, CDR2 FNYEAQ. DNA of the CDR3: TGTGCCAGCAGCTTAGATTTGCGGGAGGGCGCTATTCAGTACTTC. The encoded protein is CASSLDLREGAIQYF.

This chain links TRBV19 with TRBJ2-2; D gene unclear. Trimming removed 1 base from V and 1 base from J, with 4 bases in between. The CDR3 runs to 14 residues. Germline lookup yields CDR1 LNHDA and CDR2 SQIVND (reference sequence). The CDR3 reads CASSIGLNTGELFF. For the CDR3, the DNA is TGTGCCAGTAGTATAGGTCTGAACACCGGGGAGCTGTTTTTT.

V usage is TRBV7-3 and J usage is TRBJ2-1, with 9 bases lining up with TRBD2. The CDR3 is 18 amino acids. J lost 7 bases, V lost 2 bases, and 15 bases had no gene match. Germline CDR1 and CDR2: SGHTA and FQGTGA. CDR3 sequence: CASSLRGRASGMRNEQFF. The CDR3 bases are TGTGCCAGCAGCTTACGTGGTCGGGCTAGCGGGATGAGAAATGAGCAGTTCTTC.

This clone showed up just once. The CDR3, as DNA: TGTGCCAGCAATTTGGGAATCGGGATCAATGAGCAGTTCTTC. Its protein is CASNLGIGINEQFF. The gene calls are TRBV28 and TRBJ2-1; weak D call: TRBD2 (5 bases). Germline CDR1 is MDHEN and CDR2 is SYDVKM. This CDR3 has 14 residues. Trimming removed 7 bases at V and 6 bases at J, with 16 bases between.

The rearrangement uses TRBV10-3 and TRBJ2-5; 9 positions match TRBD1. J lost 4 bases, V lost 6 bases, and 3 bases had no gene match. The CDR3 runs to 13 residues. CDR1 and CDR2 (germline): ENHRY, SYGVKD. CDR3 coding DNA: TGTGCCATCAGCAGGGGACAGGGAGAGACCCAGTACTTC. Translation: CAISRGQGETQYF.

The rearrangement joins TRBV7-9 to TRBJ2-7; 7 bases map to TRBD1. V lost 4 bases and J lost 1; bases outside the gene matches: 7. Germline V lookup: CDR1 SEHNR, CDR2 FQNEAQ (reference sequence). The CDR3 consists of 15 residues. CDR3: CASSSDRSPSYEQYF. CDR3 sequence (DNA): TGTGCCAGCAGCTCGGACAGGTCCCCTTCCTACGAGCAGTACTTC.

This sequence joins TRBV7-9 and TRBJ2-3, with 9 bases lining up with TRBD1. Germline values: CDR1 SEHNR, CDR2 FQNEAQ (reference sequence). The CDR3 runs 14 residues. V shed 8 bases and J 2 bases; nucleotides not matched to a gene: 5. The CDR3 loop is CASSGTGPTDTQYF. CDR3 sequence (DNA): TGTGCCAGCTCCGGGACAGGGCCCACAGATACGCAGTATTTT.

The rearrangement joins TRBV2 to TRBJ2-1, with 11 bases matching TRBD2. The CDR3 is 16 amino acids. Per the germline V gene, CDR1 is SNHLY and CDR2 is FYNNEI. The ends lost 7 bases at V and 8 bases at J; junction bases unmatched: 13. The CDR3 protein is CASNPLAGGLIDEQFF. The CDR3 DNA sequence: TGTGCCAGCAATCCCTTAGCGGGAGGGCTGATCGATGAGCAGTTCTTC.

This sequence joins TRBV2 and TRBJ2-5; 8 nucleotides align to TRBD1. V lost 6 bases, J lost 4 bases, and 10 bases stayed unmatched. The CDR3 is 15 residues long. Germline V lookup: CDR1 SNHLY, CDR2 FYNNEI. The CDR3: CASSRTGKLGETQYF. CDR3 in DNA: TGTGCCAGCAGCCGGACAGGGAAGTTAGGAGAGACCCAGTACTTC.

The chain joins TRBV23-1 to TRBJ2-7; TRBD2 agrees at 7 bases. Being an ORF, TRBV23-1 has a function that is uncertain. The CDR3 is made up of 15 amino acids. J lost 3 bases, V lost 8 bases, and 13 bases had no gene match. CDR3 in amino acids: CASPKVRGSDYEQYF. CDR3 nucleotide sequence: TGCGCCAGCCCCAAAGTGCGGGGGTCTGACTACGAGCAGTACTTC.

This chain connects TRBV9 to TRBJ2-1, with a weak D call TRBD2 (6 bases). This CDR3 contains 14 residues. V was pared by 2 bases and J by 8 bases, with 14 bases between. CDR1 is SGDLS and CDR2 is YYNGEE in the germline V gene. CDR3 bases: TGTGCCAGCAGCGTGTATACGGGAGTCTATGAGCAGTTCTTC. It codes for CASSVYTGVYEQFF.

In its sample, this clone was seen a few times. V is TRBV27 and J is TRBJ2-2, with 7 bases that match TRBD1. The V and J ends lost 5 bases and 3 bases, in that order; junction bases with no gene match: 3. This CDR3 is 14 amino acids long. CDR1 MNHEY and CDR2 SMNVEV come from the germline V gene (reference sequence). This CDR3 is CASSPGQYTGELFF. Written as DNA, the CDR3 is TGTGCCAGCAGTCCGGGACAGTACACCGGGGAGCTGTTTTTT.

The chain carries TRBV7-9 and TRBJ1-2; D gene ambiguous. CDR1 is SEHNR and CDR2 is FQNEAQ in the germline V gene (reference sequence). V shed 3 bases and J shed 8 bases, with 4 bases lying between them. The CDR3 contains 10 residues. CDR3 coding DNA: TGTGCCAGCAGCTTTCCAGGCTACACCTTC. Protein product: CASSFPGYTF.

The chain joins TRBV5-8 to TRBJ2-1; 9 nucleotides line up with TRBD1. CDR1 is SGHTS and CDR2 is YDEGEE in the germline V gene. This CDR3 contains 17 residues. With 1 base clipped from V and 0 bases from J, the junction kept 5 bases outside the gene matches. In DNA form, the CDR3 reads TGTGCCAGCAGCTTGAATTGGGGACAGGGCTCCTACAATGAGCAGTTCTTC. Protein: CASSLNWGQGSYNEQFF.

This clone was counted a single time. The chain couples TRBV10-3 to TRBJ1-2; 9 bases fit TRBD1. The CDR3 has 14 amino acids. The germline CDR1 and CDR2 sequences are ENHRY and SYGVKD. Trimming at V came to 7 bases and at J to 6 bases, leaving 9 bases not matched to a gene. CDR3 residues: CAITPDRGWDGYTF. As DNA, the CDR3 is TGTGCCATCACCCCAGACAGGGGGTGGGATGGCTACACCTTC.

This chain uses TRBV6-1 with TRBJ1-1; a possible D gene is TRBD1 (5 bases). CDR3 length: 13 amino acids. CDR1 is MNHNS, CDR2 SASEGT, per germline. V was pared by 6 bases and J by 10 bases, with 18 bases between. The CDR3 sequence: CASRAAGLGVAFF. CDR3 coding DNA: TGTGCCAGCAGAGCCGCAGGCTTAGGGGTAGCTTTCTTT.